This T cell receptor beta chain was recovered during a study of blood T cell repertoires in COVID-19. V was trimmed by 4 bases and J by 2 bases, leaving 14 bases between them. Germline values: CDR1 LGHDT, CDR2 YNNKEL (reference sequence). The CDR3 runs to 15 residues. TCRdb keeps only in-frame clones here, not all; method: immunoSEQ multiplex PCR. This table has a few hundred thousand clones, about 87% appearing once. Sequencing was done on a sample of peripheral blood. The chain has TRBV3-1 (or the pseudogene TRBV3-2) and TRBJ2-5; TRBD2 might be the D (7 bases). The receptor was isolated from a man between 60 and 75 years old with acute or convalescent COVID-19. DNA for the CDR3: TGTGCCAGCAGCCCGGGCGGGGGCTCTCAAGAGACCCAGTACTTC. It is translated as CASSPGGGSQETQYF.